One TCR beta chain is described in this entry. Reverse transcription used roughly 0.45 to 1 ug RNA and random hexamers. Amplification of TCR beta CDR3 was carried out by immunoSEQ multiplex PCR, which covered 54 Vbeta and 13 Jbeta segments. One entry per CDR3 protein results from TCRdb running MiXCR on the immunoSEQ multiplex PCR reads. The sample yields around 270,000 distinct CDR3 sequences, over 75% seen once. This sample was included in a study of CD8 T cells in Susac syndrome. V lost 0 bases and J 2 bases, leaving 29 bases between the germline ends. Germline loops: CDR1 MNHEY, CDR2 SVGEGT. This CDR3 comprises 21 residues. Patients with stable or active relapsing-remitting disease, all of them treatment-naive, made up the multiple sclerosis controls.

This rearrangement joins TRBV6-2 or TRBV6-3 to TRBJ2-7, with D tentatively TRBD2 (5 bases). The TCR comes from a human donor with multiple sclerosis. Sequenced: CD8+ T cells from PBMCs. CDR3 DNA: TGTGCCAGCAGTTACTCCGGGGAGTCGGAGGAGGACGCGTACGGTCCCTACGAGCAGTACTTC. Translating gives CASSYSGESEEDAYGPYEQYF.